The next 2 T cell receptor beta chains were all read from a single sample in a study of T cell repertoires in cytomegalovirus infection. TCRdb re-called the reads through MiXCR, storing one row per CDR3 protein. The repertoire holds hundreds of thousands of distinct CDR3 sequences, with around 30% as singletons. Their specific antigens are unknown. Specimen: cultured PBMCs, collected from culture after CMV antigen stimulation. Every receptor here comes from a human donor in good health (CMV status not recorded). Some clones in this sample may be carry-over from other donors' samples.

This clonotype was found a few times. CDR3 sequence: CASSVPRGGLSYEQYF. The CDR3 DNA reads TGCGCCAGCAGTGTCCCTCGTGGAGGGCTCTCCTACGAGCAGTACTTC. The chain joins TRBV10-2 to TRBJ2-7; possible D gene TRBD2, 6 bases. Trimming took off 4 bases at V and 0 bases at J, with 16 bases between the two ends. CDR1 and CDR2 from the germline V gene are WSHSY and SAAADI. The CDR3 contains 16 residues.

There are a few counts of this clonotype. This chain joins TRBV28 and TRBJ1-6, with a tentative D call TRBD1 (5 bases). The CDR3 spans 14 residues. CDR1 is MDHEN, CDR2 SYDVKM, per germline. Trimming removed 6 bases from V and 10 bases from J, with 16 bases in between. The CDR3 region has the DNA TGTGCCAGCAGCCGGGACCTCGCAGGGTCACCCCTCCACTTT. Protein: CASSRDLAGSPLHF. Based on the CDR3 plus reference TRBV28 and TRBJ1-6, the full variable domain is DVKVTQSSRYLVKRTGEKVFLECVQDMDHENMFWYRQDPGLGLRLIYFSYDVKMKEKGDIPEGYSVSREKKERFSLILESASTNQTSMYLCASSRDLAGSPLHFGNGTRLTVT.